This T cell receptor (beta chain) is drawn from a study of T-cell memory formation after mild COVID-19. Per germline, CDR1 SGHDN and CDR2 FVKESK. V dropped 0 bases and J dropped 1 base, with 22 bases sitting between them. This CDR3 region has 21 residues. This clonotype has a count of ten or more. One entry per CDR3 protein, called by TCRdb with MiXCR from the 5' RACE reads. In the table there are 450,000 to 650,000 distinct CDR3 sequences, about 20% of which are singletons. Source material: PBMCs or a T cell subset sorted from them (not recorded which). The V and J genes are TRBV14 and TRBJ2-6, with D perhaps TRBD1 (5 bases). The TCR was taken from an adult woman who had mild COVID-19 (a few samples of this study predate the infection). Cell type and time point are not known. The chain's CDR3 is CASSQDKEWKGEYSGANVLTF. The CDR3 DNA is TGTGCCAGCAGCCAAGATAAGGAATGGAAAGGGGAATATTCTGGGGCCAACGTCCTGACTTTC.